These 26 T cell receptor beta chains originate from one sample sequenced in a study of T cell responses to AZD1222 COVID-19 vaccine. Clones were read by immunoSEQ multiplex PCR, and TCRdb kept only the in-frame ones, dropping some. Altogether fewer than 200,000 clones are present, approximately 90% being singletons, with the ten largest covering roughly 6%. Material: peripheral blood, obtained on day 0 of AZD1222 vaccination. The receptors originated from an adult in good health.

This chain links TRBV23-1 with TRBJ1-4; no clear D. TRBV23-1 has ORF status, its function being uncertain. The CDR3 is made up of 13 amino acids. The V gene lost 0 bases and the J gene lost 6 bases, with 5 bases spanning the gap. This CDR3 is CASSQSVHEKLFF. The CDR3 region has the DNA TGCGCCAGCAGTCAATCGGTCCATGAAAAACTGTTTTTT.

The gene calls are TRBV4-2 and TRBJ2-6, with TRBD1 identical over 7 bases. The CDR3 totals 14 residues. Germline V CDR1 and CDR2: LGHNA, YNFKEQ. V lost 2 bases to trimming and J lost 8 bases; unmatched junction nucleotides: 3. CDR3 sequence reads: CASSQQTGSNVLTF. The CDR3, as DNA: TGTGCCAGCAGCCAACAGACAGGGTCCAACGTCCTGACTTTC.

V is TRBV12-5 and J is TRBJ2-1, with 8 bases that match TRBD1. Per germline, CDR1 LGHNT and CDR2 FRNRAP. The CDR3 is made up of 16 amino acids. V gave up 0 bases and J gave up 10 bases; unmatched junction bases: 11. In DNA form, the CDR3 reads TGTGCTAGTGGTTTGGTACCCGGGACAGGACGTGGAGAGCAGTTCTTC. Protein sequence: CASGLVPGTGRGEQFF.

The genes are TRBV2 and TRBJ2-5; D could derive from TRBD1 or TRBD2 (6 bases each). CDR1 SNHLY and CDR2 FYNNEI come from the germline V gene. V shed 1 base and J shed 6 bases, with 12 bases lying between them. This CDR3 has 14 amino acids. The CDR3 reads CASSEEGGLQTQYF. The CDR3 region has the DNA TGTGCCAGCAGTGAAGAGGGGGGTTTACAGACCCAGTACTTC.

The chain recombines TRBV21-1 with TRBJ1-5. TRBV21-1 is tagged as a pseudogene. There are 14 residues in the CDR3. CDR3 sequence (DNA): TGTGCCAGCATTCAATCCTATAGCAATCAGCCCCAGCATTTT. The encoded protein is CASIQSYSNQPQHF.

This rearrangement joins TRBV6-1 to TRBJ2-1, with 7 bases matching TRBD2. This CDR3 has 14 residues. Germline CDR1 is MNHNS and CDR2 is SASEGT. The ends lost 9 bases at V and 2 bases at J; junction bases unmatched: 7. CDR3 sequence reads: CASKSSGAYNEQFF. The CDR3 coding sequence is TGTGCCAGTAAATCTAGCGGAGCCTACAATGAGCAGTTCTTC.

This clone was picked up one time. CDR3 DNA sequence: TGTGCCACCGCAAAGGACAGGGACAATCAGCCCCAGCATTTT. It encodes CATAKDRDNQPQHF. This chain uses TRBV24-1 with TRBJ1-5, with TRBD1 identical over 8 bases. The CDR3 consists of 14 residues. The V segment lost 9 bases and the J segment 3 bases; nucleotides outside the gene matches: 6. Germline CDR1 reads KGHDR; CDR2 reads SFDVKD.

The chain carries TRBV28 and TRBJ1-2, with 7 bases that match TRBD1. The CDR3 length is 15 residues. Germline V gene lookup returns CDR1 MDHEN and CDR2 SYDVKM. V was clipped by 1 base and J by 2 bases; unmatched bases: 4. In nucleotides, the CDR3 is TGTGCCAGCAGTTTATCCTCGACAGGGAACTATGGCTACACCTTC. This sequence encodes CASSLSSTGNYGYTF.

V usage is TRBV5-4 and J usage is TRBJ1-2; TRBD1 is a possible D gene (6 bases). The V and J ends lost 3 bases and 7 bases respectively, with 19 bases between them. CDR1 and CDR2 (germline): SGHNT, YYREEE (reference sequence). This CDR3 contains 15 residues. The CDR3 loop is CASSSNRVLVGGYTF. CDR3 coding DNA: TGTGCCAGCAGCTCAAACAGGGTATTAGTTGGTGGCTACACCTTC.

The CDR3 bases are TGTGCCAGCAGCCTTGAGACTAGCGGCCGAAGCAATGAGCAGTTCTTC. Its translation is CASSLETSGRSNEQFF. This sequence joins TRBV7-9 and TRBJ2-1, with 9 bases identical to TRBD2. This CDR3 is built from 16 residues. Germline CDR1 is SEHNR and CDR2 is FQNEAQ (reference sequence). After removal of 5 bases from V and 6 bases from J, the junction contained 11 bases not matched to a gene.

The gene calls are TRBV3-1 (or the pseudogene TRBV3-2) and TRBJ1-2, with D unclear. Per the germline V gene, CDR1 is LGHDT and CDR2 is YNNKEL (reference sequence). Between the trimmed V and J ends, which lost 6 bases and 0 bases, there was a span of 14 bases. The CDR3 consists of 15 residues. The CDR3 here is CASREWKGSNYGYTF. CDR3 DNA sequence: TGTGCCAGCAGGGAGTGGAAGGGTTCTAACTATGGCTACACCTTC.

The chain has TRBV5-8 and TRBJ1-2; TRBD1 agrees at 9 bases. The CDR3 loop spans 14 amino acids. V dropped 0 bases and J dropped 6; count of bases not matched to a gene: 3. Germline CDR1 reads SGHTS; CDR2 reads YDEGEE. CDR3 nucleotides: TGTGCCAGCAGCTTGGACAGGGGGCGCGATGGCTACACCTTC. Translating it yields CASSLDRGRDGYTF.

The genes are TRBV6-5 and TRBJ1-2, with D unresolved. V was trimmed by 5 bases and J by 1 base, leaving 11 bases between them. This CDR3 is built from 14 residues. CDR1 is MNHEY and CDR2 is SVGAGI in the germline V gene. The CDR3 DNA follows: TGTGCCAGCAGTCGGACGGCCTTTAACTATGGCTACACCTTC. It encodes CASSRTAFNYGYTF.

This clone was observed once. This chain connects TRBV18 to TRBJ1-2, with D tentatively TRBD1 (5 bases). CDR3 length equals 16 residues. Trimming cost V 4 bases and J 7 bases, with 22 bases left between them. Germline V gene data show CDR1 as KGHSH and CDR2 as LQKENI. The CDR3 is CASSLGWQGPLGGYTF. CDR3 nucleotide sequence: TGTGCCAGCTCACTTGGTTGGCAGGGCCCTTTGGGTGGCTACACCTTC.

V and J are TRBV28 and TRBJ1-6; D ambiguous. The CDR3 is 13 residues long. Germline V lookup: CDR1 MDHEN, CDR2 SYDVKM. The V and J ends lost 1 base and 8 bases respectively, with 6 bases between them. The CDR3 nucleotides are TGTGCCAGCAGTTTATTAGGTGATTCACCCCTCCACTTT. It codes for CASSLLGDSPLHF. Filled out from reference TRBV28 and TRBJ1-6, the complete variable domain reads DVKVTQSSRYLVKRTGEKVFLECVQDMDHENMFWYRQDPGLGLRLIYFSYDVKMKEKGDIPEGYSVSREKKERFSLILESASTNQTSMYLCASSLLGDSPLHFGNGTRLTVT.

V usage is TRBV11-2 and J usage is TRBJ2-5, with D possibly matching TRBD2 (5 bases). Germline CDR1 SGHAT, CDR2 FQNNGV. This CDR3 has 15 amino acids. Trimming pared 5 bases from V and 4 bases from J, leaving 17 bases between. CDR3 residues: CASSPPRGLVETQYF. CDR3 DNA: TGTGCCAGCAGCCCTCCTAGAGGGTTGGTAGAGACCCAGTACTTC.

V and J are TRBV5-6 and TRBJ2-2, with 8 bases identical to TRBD2. J was trimmed by 5 bases and V by 3 bases; bases with no gene match: 3. The CDR3 length is 14 residues. Germline CDR1 SGHDT, CDR2 YYEEEE. The DNA for the CDR3 is TGTGCCAGCAGCTCGGCGGGGGGTACCGGGGAGCTGTTTTTT. This encodes CASSSAGGTGELFF.

The chain combines TRBV19 with TRBJ2-2; D gene unclear. With 3 bases removed from V and 6 bases from J, the gap between germline ends came to 8 bases. The CDR3 has 13 amino acids. Germline-derived CDR1 and CDR2 are LNHDA and SQIVND (reference sequence). This chain's CDR3 is CASSIGPSGELFF. The CDR3 DNA is TGTGCCAGTAGTATTGGTCCCTCCGGGGAGCTGTTTTTT.

The rearrangement links TRBV3-1 (or the pseudogene TRBV3-2) to TRBJ1-5; no definite D call. Germline CDR1 and CDR2: LGHDT and YNNKEL (reference sequence). The CDR3 has 15 residues. Deletions cut 1 base from V and 0 bases from J, with 7 bases between. CDR3 amino acids: CASSQVWDSNQPQHF. CDR3 nucleotides: TGTGCCAGCAGCCAAGTCTGGGATAGCAATCAGCCCCAGCATTTT.

The V gene is TRBV7-2, the J gene TRBJ1-2; TRBD1 matches 9 bases. V lost 5 bases and J lost 5; bases outside the gene matches: 12. Germline assignment: CDR1 SGHTA and CDR2 FQGNSA. This CDR3 spans 16 amino acids. In DNA form, the CDR3 reads TGTGCCAGCAGCGAACAGGGGGCGAAGATTCTTTATGGCTACACCTTC. It specifies CASSEQGAKILYGYTF. Full variable domain (outside the CDR3, taken from reference TRBV7-2 and TRBJ1-2): GAGVSQSPSNKVTEKGKDVELRCDPISGHTALYWYRQSLGQGLEFLIYFQGNSAPDKSGLPSDRFSAERTGGSVSTLTIQRTQQEDSAVYLCASSEQGAKILYGYTFGSGTRLTVV.

The chain combines TRBV5-8 with TRBJ2-1; TRBD2 matches 13 bases. V shed 4 bases, J shed 6 bases, and the junction held 13 bases outside the gene matches. CDR1 and CDR2 from the germline V gene are SGHTS and YDEGEE. CDR3 size: 18 residues. As DNA, the CDR3 is TGTGCCAGCAGCGAAACCCGGACTAGCGGGAGTTTTATCAATGAGCAGTTCTTC. Translation gives CASSETRTSGSFINEQFF.

The V call is TRBV11-1, the J call TRBJ2-5; possibly TRBD1 or TRBD2 for D (5 bases each). Per the germline V gene, CDR1 is SGHAT and CDR2 is FQDESV (reference sequence). This CDR3 has 11 amino acids. Trimming removed 5 bases at V and 9 bases at J, with 10 bases between. The CDR3 protein is CASSPGGPQYF. Written as DNA, the CDR3 is TGTGCCAGCAGCCCTGGGGGACCCCAGTACTTC.

The chain uses TRBV4-2 and TRBJ1-5; D not resolved. The germline V gene has CDR1 LGHNA and CDR2 YNFKEQ. V was cut by 0 bases and J by 0 bases, with 18 bases left in between. The CDR3 contains 19 residues. CDR3 amino acids: CASSQDADTTIYSNQPQHF. The CDR3 bases are TGTGCCAGCAGCCAAGATGCAGACACTACTATCTATAGCAATCAGCCCCAGCATTTT.

This clone was recorded only once. The CDR3 sequence: CASSLFLGRLGGTNEKLFF. In nucleotides, the CDR3 is TGTGCCAGCAGTTTATTTTTGGGTCGGTTGGGGGGCACTAATGAAAAACTGTTTTTT. This rearrangement joins TRBV28 to TRBJ1-4, with a possible D match to TRBD1 (6 bases). Looked up from germline, CDR1 is MDHEN and CDR2 is SYDVKM. The CDR3 runs 19 residues. V shed 1 base and J shed 2 bases, with 20 bases lying between them. Full variable domain (rest looked up from reference TRBV28 and TRBJ1-4): DVKVTQSSRYLVKRTGEKVFLECVQDMDHENMFWYRQDPGLGLRLIYFSYDVKMKEKGDIPEGYSVSREKKERFSLILESASTNQTSMYLCASSLFLGRLGGTNEKLFFGSGTQLSVL.

V gene TRBV19 combines with J gene TRBJ1-5, with unresolved D. CDR3 length: 15 residues. CDR1 is LNHDA, CDR2 SQIVND, per germline (reference sequence). V was clipped by 2 bases and J by 0 bases, with 8 bases between them. The CDR3 nucleotides are TGTGCCAGTAGTATACCGGGCGCTAGCAATCAGCCCCAGCATTTT. It yields the protein CASSIPGASNQPQHF. Full variable domain (missing parts from reference TRBV19 and TRBJ1-5): DGGITQSPKYLFRKEGQNVTLSCEQNLNHDAMYWYRQDPGQGLRLIYYSQIVNDFQKGDIAEGYSVSREKKESFPLTVTSAQKNPTAFYLCASSIPGASNQPQHFGDGTRLSIL.

The chain recombines TRBV3-1 (or the pseudogene TRBV3-2) with TRBJ1-3; D may be TRBD1 (5 bases). Germline CDR1 is LGHDT and CDR2 is YNNKEL (reference sequence). V was pared by 0 bases and J by 5 bases, with 14 bases between. The CDR3 has 16 residues. The CDR3 sequence: CASSQEGAGRRNTIYF. The CDR3 coding sequence is TGTGCCAGCAGCCAAGAAGGGGCAGGGAGGCGAAACACCATATATTTT.